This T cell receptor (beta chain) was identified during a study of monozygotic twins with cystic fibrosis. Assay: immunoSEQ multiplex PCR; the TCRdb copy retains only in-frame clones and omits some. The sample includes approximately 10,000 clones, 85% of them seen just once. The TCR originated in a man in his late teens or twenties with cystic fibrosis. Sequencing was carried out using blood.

The CDR3 protein is CASSPLGIPWAGELFF. CDR3 DNA: TGTGCCAGCTCACCACTGGGGATCCCTTGGGCCGGGGAGCTGTTTTTT. The chain combines TRBV18 with TRBJ2-2; D remains unclear. V was trimmed by 1 base and J by 6 bases, leaving 15 bases between them. In germline, CDR1 is KGHSH, CDR2 LQKENI. The CDR3 length is 16 residues.